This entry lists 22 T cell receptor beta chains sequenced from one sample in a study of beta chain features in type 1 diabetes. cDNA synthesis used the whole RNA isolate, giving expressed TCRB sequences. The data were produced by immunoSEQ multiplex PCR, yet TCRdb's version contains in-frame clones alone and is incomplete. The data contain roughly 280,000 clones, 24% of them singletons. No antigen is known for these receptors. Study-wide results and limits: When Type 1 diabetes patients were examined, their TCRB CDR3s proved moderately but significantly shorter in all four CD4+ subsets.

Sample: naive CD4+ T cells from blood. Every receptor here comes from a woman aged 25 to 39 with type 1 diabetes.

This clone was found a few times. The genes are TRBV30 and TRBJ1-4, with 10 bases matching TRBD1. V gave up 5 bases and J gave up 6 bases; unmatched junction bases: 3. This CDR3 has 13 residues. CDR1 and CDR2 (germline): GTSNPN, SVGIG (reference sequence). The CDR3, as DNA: TGTGCCTGGGCCGGGACAGGGGATGAAAAACTGTTTTTT. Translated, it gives CAWAGTGDEKLFF.

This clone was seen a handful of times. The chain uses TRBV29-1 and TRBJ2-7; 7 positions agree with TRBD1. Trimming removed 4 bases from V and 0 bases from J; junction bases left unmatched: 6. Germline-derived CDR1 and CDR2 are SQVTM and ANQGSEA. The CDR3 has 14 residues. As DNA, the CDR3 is TGCAGCGTTGCCCAGGGGGTTGGCTCCTACGAGCAGTACTTC. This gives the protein CSVAQGVGSYEQYF.

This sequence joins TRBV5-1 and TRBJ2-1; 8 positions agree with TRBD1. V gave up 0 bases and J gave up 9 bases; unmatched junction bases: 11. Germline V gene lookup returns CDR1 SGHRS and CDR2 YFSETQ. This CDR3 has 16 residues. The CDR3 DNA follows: TGCGCCAGCAGCTTGGCCACGGGACAGGTCAACTTTGAGCAGTTCTTC. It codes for CASSLATGQVNFEQFF.

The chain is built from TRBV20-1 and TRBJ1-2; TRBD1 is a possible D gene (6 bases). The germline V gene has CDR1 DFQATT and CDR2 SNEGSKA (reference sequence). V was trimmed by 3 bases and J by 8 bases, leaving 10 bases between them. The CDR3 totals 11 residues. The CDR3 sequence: CSASGGGGYTF. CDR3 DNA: TGCAGTGCTAGTGGTGGGGGCGGCTACACCTTC.

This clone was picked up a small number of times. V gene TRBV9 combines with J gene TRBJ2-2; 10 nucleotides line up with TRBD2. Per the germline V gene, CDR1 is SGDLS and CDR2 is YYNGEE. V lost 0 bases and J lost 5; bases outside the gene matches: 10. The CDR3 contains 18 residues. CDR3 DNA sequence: TGTGCCAGCAGCGTAGGTCTCGCTAGCGGGAGTTGGACCGGGGAGCTGTTTTTT. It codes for CASSVGLASGSWTGELFF.

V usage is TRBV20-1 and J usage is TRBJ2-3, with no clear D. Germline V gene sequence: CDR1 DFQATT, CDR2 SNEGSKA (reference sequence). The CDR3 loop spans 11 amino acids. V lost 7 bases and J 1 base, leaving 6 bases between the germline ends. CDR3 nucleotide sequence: TGCAGTGGCGGCGGCACAGATACGCAGTATTTT. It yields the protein CSGGGTDTQYF.

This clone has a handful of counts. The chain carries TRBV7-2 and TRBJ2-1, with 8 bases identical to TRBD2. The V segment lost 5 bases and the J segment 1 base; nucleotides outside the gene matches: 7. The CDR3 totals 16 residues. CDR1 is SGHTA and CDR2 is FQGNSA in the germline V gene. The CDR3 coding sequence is TGTGCCAGCAGCGCTATTAGCGGGGCTTCCTACAATGAGCAGTTCTTC. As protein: CASSAISGASYNEQFF.

The CDR3 is CASSFLRVEQFF. The CDR3 DNA is TGTGCCAGCAGCTTTCTCAGGGTAGAGCAGTTCTTC. The rearrangement links TRBV5-6 to TRBJ2-1, with D tentatively TRBD1 (5 bases). The V and J ends lost 2 bases and 10 bases respectively, with 10 bases between them. Germline CDR1 and CDR2: SGHDT and YYEEEE. The CDR3 extends over 12 amino acids. Together with reference TRBV5-6 and TRBJ2-1, the CDR3 gives the full variable domain: DAGVTQSPTHLIKTRGQQVTLRCSPKSGHDTVSWYQQALGQGPQFIFQYYEEEERQRGNFPDRFSGHQFPNYSSELNVNALLLGDSALYLCASSFLRVEQFFGPGTRLTVL.

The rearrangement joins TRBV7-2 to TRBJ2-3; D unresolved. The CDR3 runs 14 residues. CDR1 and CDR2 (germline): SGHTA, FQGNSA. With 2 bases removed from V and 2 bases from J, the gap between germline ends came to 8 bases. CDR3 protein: CASSLLGYTDTQYF. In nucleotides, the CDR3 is TGTGCCAGCAGCTTACTAGGATACACAGATACGCAGTATTTT.

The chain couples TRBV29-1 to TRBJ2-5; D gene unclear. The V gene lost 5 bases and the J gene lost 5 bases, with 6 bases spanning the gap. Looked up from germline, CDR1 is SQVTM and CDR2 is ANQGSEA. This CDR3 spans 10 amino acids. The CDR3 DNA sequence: TGCAGCGTTTACACGGAGACCCAGTACTTC. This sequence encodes CSVYTETQYF.

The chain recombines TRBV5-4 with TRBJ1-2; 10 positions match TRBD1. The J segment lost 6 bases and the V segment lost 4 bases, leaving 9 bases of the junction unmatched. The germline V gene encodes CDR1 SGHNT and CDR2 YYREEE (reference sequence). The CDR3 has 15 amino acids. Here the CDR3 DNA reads TGTGCCAGCAGCGTTCGGCCGGGACAGGGGAATGGCTACACCTTC. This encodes CASSVRPGQGNGYTF. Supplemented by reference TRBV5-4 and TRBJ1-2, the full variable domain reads ETGVTQSPTHLIKTRGQQVTLRCSSQSGHNTVSWYQQALGQGPQFIFQYYREEENGRGNFPPRFSGLQFPNYSSELNVNALELDDSALYLCASSVRPGQGNGYTFGSGTRLTVV.

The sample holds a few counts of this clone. CDR3 coding DNA: TGCGCCAGCGGATTAGTAGGGGGAAGGCGCACCTTC. The encoded protein is CASGLVGGRRTF. The V call is TRBV4-1, the J call TRBJ1-2; tentatively, D is TRBD1 (6 bases). V lost 8 bases and J 13 bases, leaving 20 bases between the germline ends. Germline assignment: CDR1 MGHRA and CDR2 YSYEKL. CDR3 length equals 12 residues.

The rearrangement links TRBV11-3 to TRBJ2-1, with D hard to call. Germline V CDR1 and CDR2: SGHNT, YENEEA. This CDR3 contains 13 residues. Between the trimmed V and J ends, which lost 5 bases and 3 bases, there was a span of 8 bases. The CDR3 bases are TGTGCCAGCAGCCTGCCGGGCTACAATGAGCAGTTCTTC. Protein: CASSLPGYNEQFF.

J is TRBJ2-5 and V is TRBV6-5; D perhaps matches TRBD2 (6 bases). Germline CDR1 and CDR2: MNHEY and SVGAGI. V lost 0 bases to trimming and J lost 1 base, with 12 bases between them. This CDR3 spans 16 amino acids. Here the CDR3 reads CASSYSRLATQETQYF. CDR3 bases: TGTGCCAGCAGTTACTCTCGGCTAGCGACCCAAGAGACCCAGTACTTC.

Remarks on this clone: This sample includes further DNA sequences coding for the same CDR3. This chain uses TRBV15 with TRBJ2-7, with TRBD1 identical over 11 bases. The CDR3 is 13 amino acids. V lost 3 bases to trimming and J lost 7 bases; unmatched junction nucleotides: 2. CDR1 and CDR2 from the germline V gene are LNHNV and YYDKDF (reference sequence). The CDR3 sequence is CATSRDRGREQYF. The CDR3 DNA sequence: TGTGCCACCAGCAGGGACAGGGGGCGTGAGCAGTACTTC.

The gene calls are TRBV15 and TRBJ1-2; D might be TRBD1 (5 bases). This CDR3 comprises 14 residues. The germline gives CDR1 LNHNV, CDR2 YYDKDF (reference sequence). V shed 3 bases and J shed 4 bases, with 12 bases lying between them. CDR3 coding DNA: TGTGCCACCAGCAGGACCACAGGTTCCTATGGCTACACCTTC. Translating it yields CATSRTTGSYGYTF. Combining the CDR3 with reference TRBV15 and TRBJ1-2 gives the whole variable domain DAMVIQNPRYQVTQFGKPVTLSCSQTLNHNVMYWYQQKSSQAPKLLFHYYDKDFNNEADTPDNFQSRRPNTSFCFLDIRSPGLGDTAMYLCATSRTTGSYGYTFGSGTRLTVV.

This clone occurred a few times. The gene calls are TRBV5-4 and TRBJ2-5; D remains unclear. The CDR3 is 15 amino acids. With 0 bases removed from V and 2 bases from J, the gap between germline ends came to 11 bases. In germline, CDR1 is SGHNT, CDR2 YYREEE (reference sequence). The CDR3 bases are TGTGCCAGCAGCTTGGTCAGTGGAGTTCAAGAGACCCAGTACTTC. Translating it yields CASSLVSGVQETQYF.

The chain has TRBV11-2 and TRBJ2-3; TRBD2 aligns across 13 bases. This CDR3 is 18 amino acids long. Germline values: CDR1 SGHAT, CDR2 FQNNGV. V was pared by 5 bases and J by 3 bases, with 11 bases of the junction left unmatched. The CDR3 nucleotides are TGTGCCAGCAGCCCAACCGGTGGGACTAGCGGGATTACAGATACGCAGTATTTT. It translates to CASSPTGGTSGITDTQYF.

CDR3 amino acids: CASSVVDRDSPQHF. In DNA form, the CDR3 reads TGTGCCAGTAGTGTCGTAGACAGGGATTCCCCCCAGCATTTT. This chain links TRBV19 with TRBJ1-5, with 7 bases lining up with TRBD1. The V and J ends lost 5 bases and 10 bases, in that order; junction bases with no gene match: 11. CDR1 and CDR2 from the germline V gene are LNHDA and SQIVND (reference sequence). The CDR3 length is 14 residues.

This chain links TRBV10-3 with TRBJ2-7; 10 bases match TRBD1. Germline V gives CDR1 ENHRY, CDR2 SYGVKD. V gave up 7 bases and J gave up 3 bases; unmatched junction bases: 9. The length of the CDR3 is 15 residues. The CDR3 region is CAIMWGQGTHYEQYF. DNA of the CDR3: TGTGCCATCATGTGGGGACAGGGGACCCACTACGAGCAGTACTTC.

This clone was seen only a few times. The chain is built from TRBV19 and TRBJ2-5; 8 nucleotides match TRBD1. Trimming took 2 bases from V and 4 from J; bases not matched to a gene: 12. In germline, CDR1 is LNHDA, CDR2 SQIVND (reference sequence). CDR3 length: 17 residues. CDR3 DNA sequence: TGTGCCAGTAGTATACCCTCAGGGGGCGTGAGGGGAGAGACCCAGTACTTC. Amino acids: CASSIPSGGVRGETQYF.

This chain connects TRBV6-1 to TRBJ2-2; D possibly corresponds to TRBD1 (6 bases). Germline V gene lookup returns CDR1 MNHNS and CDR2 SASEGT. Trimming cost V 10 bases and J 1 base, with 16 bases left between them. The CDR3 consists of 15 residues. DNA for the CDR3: TGTGCCACAAGAGCTAGGACAGAGAACACCGGGGAGCTGTTTTTT. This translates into CATRARTENTGELFF.